The present TCR beta chain was sequenced within a study of cytomegalovirus exposure and HLA in healthy donors. The germline CDR1 and CDR2 sequences are LNHDA and SQIVND (reference sequence). The CDR3 covers 18 residues. Unmatched junction bases numbered 16, after V lost 7 bases and J lost 2 bases. Each donor was healthy, and each was a bone marrow donor. The PCR was carried out with 60 Vbeta primers and 13 Jbeta primers. As originally analysed: It was a later analysis that counted roughly 80 million unique TCR beta chains, of which around 11 million were shared. Sequencing used immunoSEQ multiplex PCR; TCRdb keeps in-frame clones, though not all of them. The DNA was the basis for D and trimming; V, J and clone size are from that table. The profile shows about 140,000 clones, around four fifths of them singletons.

The sample consisted of PBMCs. This rearrangement joins TRBV19 to TRBJ1-5, with TRBD1 identical over 8 bases. The source of this sequence is a boy between 2 and 10 years old in good health and CMV-seronegative. The CDR3 DNA is TGTGCCAGTACCGGGTTCAGGGGGCGAATGATCGGCAATCAGCCCCAGCATTTT. This codes for CASTGFRGRMIGNQPQHF. The entire variable domain, with the rest obtained from reference TRBV19 and TRBJ1-5, is as follows: DGGITQSPKYLFRKEGQNVTLSCEQNLNHDAMYWYRQDPGQGLRLIYYSQIVNDFQKGDIAEGYSVSREKKESFPLTVTSAQKNPTAFYLCASTGFRGRMIGNQPQHFGDGTRLSIL.